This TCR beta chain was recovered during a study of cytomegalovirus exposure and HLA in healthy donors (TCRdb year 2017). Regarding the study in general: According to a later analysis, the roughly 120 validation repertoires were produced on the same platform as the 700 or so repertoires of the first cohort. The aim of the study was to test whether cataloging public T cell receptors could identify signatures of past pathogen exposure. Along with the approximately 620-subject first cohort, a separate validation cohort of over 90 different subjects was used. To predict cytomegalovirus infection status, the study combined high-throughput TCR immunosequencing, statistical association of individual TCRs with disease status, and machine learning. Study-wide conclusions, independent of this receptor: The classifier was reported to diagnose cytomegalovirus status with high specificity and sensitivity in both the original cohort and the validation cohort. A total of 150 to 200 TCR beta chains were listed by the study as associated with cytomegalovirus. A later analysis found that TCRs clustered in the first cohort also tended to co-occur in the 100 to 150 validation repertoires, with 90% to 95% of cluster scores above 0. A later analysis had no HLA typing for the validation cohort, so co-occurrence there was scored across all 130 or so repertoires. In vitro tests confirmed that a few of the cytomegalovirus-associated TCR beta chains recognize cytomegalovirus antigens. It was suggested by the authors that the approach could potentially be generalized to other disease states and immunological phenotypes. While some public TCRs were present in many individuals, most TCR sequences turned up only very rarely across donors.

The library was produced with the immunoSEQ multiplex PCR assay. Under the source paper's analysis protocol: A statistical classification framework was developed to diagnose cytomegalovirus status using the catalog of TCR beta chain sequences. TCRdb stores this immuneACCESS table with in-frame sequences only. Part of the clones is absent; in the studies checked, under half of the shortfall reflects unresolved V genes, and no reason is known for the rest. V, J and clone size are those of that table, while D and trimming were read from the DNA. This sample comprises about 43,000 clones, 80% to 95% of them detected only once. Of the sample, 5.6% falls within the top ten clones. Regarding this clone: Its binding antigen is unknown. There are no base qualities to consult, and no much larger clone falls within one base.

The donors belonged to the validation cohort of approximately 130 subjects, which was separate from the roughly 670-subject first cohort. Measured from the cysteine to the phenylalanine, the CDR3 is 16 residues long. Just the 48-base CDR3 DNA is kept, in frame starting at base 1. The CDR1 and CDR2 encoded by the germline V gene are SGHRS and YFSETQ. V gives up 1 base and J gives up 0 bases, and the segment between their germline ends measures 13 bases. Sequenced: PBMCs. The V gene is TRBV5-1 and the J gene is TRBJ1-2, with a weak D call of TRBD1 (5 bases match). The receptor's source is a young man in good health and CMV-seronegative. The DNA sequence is TGCGCCAGCAGCTTGAGGGGTACAGATACTAACTATGGCTACACCTTC. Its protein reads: CASSLRGTDTNYGYTF.